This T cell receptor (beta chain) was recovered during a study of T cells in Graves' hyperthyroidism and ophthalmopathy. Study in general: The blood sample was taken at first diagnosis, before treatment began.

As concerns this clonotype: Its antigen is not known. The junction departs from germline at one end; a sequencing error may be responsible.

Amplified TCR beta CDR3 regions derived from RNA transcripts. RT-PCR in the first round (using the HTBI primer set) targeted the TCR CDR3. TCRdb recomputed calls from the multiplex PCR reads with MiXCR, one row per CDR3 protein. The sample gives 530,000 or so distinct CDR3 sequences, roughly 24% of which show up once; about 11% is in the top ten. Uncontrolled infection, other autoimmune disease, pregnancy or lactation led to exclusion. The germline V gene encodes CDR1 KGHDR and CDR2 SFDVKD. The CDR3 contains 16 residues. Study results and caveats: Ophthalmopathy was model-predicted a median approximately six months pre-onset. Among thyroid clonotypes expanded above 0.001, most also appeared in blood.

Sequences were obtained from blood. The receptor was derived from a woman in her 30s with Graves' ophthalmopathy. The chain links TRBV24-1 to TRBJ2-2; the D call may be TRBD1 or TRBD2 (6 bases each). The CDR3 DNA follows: TGTGCCACCAGTTCACGGGGGCGCCGGAACACCGGGGAGCTGTGTTTT. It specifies CATSSRGRRNTGELCF.